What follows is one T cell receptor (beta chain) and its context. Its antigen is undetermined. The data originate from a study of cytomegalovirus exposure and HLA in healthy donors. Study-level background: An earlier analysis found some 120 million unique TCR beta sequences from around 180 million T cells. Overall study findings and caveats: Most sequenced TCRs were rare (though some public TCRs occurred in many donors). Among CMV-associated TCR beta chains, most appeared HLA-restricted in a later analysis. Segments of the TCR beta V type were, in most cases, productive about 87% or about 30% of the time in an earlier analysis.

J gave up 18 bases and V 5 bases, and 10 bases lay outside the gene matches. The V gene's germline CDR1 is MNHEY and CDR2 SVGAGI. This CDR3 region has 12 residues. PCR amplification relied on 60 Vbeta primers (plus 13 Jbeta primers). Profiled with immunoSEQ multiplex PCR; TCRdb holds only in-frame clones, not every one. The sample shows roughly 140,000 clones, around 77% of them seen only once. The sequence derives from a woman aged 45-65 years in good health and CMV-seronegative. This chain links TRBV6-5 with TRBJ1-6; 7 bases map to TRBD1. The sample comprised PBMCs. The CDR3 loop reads CASSPEGTAPHF. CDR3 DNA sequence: TGTGCCAGCAGTCCAGAAGGGACAGCTCCCCACTTT.